This TCR beta chain was identified in a study of CD8 T cells in ankylosing spondylitis. Study-wide results and caveats: Reportedly, significant enrichment of disease-linked clones occurred in matched ankylosing spondylitis synovial fluid. Characteristic, it appeared, of ankylosing spondylitis blood was a TCR beta motif of several highly homologous variants.

Researchers built TCR beta libraries using quantitative 5'-RACE with molecular barcodes. TCRdb analysed the 5' RACE reads with MiXCR anew, one entry per CDR3 protein. Among under 450,000 distinct CDR3 sequences listed, approximately 20% were seen once. CDR3 length: 10 residues. V lost 9 bases and J lost 7, with 8 bases in between. CDR1 is WSHSY and CDR2 is SAAADI in the germline V gene. In its sample, this clonotype was seen a few times. Its antigen is not known. The chain combines TRBV10-2 with TRBJ2-3; no clear D. Sequencing used blood, either unsorted or a sorted T cell fraction (not recorded which). The origin of this receptor is a male donor with ankylosing spondylitis or in good health (not recorded which). CDR3 DNA sequence: TGCGCCAGTCTCGATAATACGCAGTATTTT. Translation gives CASLDNTQYF.